Sequencing of this T cell receptor beta chain was carried out in a study of T-cell memory formation after mild COVID-19 (dated by TCRdb to the early 2020s). For context, the study as a whole: Most TCR sequence clusters were specific to one of the two donors. T-cell clones expanding and contracting after mild COVID-19 in a couple of donors were tracked by longitudinal TCRalpha and TCRbeta repertoire sequencing. The cohort comprised two young, previously healthy adult volunteers, one female and one male. Here is what the overall study found, with its caveats: Clones that contracted from day 15 to 85 showed balanced CD4/CD8 phenotypes, whereas a second wave of clones that expanded from day 15 to 37 leaned towards CD4+. Only a couple of mild cases were covered in the study, and larger cohorts including severe cases with pre-infection samples were considered necessary. Contracting CD4+ clones turned up mainly in the CM and EM memory subsets, whereas EMRA was where CD8+ clones were enriched. Whether the second-wave clones peaking on day 37 were SARS-CoV-2 specific was not confirmed. Some responding clones were found in pre-infection memory, which suggests that pre-existing cross-reactive memory T cells took part in the SARS-CoV-2 response.

CDR1 and CDR2 were assigned from the germline V gene (reference sequence) as MNHEY and SMNVEV. The germline ends are 15 bases apart after V is trimmed by 4 bases and J by 3 bases. From its cysteine to its phenylalanine, the CDR3 spans 16 amino acids. Just CDR3 DNA is preserved here, 48 bases in frame from base 1. This clonotype was counted only a few times. The specificity of this receptor is unknown. No base quality information exists; no much larger clone differs at one position. Ficoll-Paque density gradient centrifugation was the method used to isolate PBMCs. For sequencing, an Illumina NovaSeq 6000 was employed. cDNA libraries for TCRalpha and TCRbeta were prepared by 5'RACE using constant-segment primers, with sample barcodes and unique molecular identifiers added. Trizol reagent was used to extract RNA from every sample. The libraries were amplified in two PCR steps, and the second step added a second sample barcode and Illumina TruSeq adapters. Sequencing of the libraries was done on an Illumina NovaSeq, producing 2 x 150 bp paired-end reads. As for the authors' bioinformatics: With migec v1.2.7, reads were demultiplexed and then collapsed into UMI-guided consensus sequences. Using mixcr v2.1.11, UMI consensuses were aligned to TRA and TRB V and J templates and then assembled into clonotypes. Expanded or contracted clonotypes were those called significant by both edgeR and NoisET, with noise models trained on biological replicates. For edgeR calls, a false discovery rate-adjusted p below 0.01 and a log2 fold-change threshold of 1 were applied. As an exploratory analysis of dynamics, max-normalized trajectories of the 1000 most abundant clonotypes were examined by PCA with hierarchical clustering. Each responding clone was given a CD4 or CD8 phenotype based on the CD4+ and CD8+ repertoires, which had been sequenced separately. TCRdb reprocessed the public reads (quality trimming at Q25 with fastp, clone calling with MiXCR) and kept in-frame beta chains. CDR3 protein duplicates are merged, each entry listing the most common genes and DNA. The V and J calls and clone size come from TCRdb's table, not from the authors' own analysis. The table for this sample lists tens of thousands of distinct CDR3 sequences; more than 9% of them were counted only once. The top ten constitute around 25% of the sample.

Rearrangement joined TRBV27 to TRBJ2-2; the D gene is perhaps TRBD1, on 8 matching bases. The TCR originated in a man aged 18-30 years who had mild COVID-19 (a few samples of this study predate the infection). The sample titles of this study are shuffled in the database, so cell type and time point are left out; the donor was told from shared clones. The sample comprised PBMCs or a T cell subset sorted from them (not recorded which). Here is the DNA: TGTGCCAGCAGTTCGCACAGGGGGGGATACACCGGGGAGCTGTTTTTT. Its protein product is CASSSHRGGYTGELFF.